This T cell receptor (beta chain) was recorded in a study of identical twins. TCRdb re-called the 5' RACE reads through MiXCR, storing one row per CDR3 protein. The table lists just over 500,000 distinct CDR3 sequences, roughly a fifth of them singletons, with roughly 0.9% in the top ten. Germline CDR1 is SGHDT and CDR2 is YYEEEE. V was cut by 2 bases and J by 2 bases, with 11 bases left in between. This CDR3 has 14 amino acids. This sample was shared with a second study, whose subject was T cells expressing NK-cell markers.

Sequencing input: CD4+ T cells sorted from blood. The V call is TRBV5-6, the J call TRBJ2-7; D is possibly TRBD1 (5 bases). This receptor was obtained from a woman younger than 30 in good health. The CDR3 reads CASSFGHLTYEQYF. The CDR3 bases are TGTGCCAGCAGCTTCGGACACCTAACCTACGAGCAGTACTTC.